This T cell receptor (beta chain) was recovered during a study of blood T cell repertoires in COVID-19. Study at large: Sources were T cells, B-cell-depleted T cells, or PBMCs; the material itself was cDNA or gDNA.

Clones were read by immunoSEQ multiplex PCR, and TCRdb kept only the in-frame ones, dropping some. The sample has some 40,000 clones, 80% seen once. Sequencing was done on a sample of peripheral blood. The receptor was derived from an older man with acute or convalescent COVID-19.

CDR3 in DNA: TGTGCCATCTCCCCGACAGGGAACTATGGCTACACCTTC. It encodes CAISPTGNYGYTF. The gene calls are TRBV10-3 and TRBJ1-2, with 7 bases lining up with TRBD1. The CDR3 totals 13 residues. CDR1 and CDR2 from the germline V gene are ENHRY and SYGVKD. V gave up 8 bases and J gave up 2 bases; unmatched junction bases: 5.